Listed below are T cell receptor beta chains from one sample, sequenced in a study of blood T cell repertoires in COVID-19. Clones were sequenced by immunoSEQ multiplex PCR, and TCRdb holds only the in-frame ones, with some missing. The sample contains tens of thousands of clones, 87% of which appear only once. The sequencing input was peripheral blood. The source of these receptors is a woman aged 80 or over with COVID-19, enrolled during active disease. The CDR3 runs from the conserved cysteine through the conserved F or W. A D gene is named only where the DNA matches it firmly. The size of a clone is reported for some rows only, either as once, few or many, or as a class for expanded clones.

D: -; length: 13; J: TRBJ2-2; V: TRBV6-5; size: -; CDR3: CASQGPNTGELFF; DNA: TGTGCCTCCCAGGGGCCGAACACCGGGGAGCTGTTTTTT
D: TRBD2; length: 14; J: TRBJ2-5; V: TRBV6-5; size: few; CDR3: CASSLGREGETQYF; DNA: TGTGCCAGCTCGTTGGGGAGGGAGGGAGAGACCCAGTACTTC
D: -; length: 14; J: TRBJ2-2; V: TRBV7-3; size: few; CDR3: CASRRVANTGELFF; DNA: TGTGCCAGCAGGCGGGTCGCGAACACCGGGGAGCTGTTTTTT
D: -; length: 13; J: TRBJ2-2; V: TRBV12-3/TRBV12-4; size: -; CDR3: CASSFPGRGELFF; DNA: TGTGCCAGCAGTTTCCCAGGCAGGGGGGAGCTGTTTTTT
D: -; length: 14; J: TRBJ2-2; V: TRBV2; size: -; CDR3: CASSAGRNTGELFF; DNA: TGTGCCAGCAGTGCGGGAAGGAACACCGGGGAGCTGTTTTTT
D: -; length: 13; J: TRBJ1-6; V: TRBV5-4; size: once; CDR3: CASSSRTGGALHF; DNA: TGTGCCAGCAGCTCTCGGACGGGGGGAGCCCTCCACTTT
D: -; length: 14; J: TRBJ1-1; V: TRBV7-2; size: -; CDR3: CASSLGGLRTEAFF; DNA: TGTGCCAGCAGCCTGGGGGGGCTTAGGACTGAAGCTTTCTTT
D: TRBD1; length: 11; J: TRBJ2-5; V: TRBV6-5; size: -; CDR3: CANGQGETQYF; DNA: TGTGCCAACGGACAGGGAGAGACCCAGTACTTC
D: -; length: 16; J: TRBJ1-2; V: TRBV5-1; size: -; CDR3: CASSSSLVQGNYGYTF; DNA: TGCGCCAGCAGCTCCTCCTTGGTCCAGGGCAACTATGGCTACACCTTC
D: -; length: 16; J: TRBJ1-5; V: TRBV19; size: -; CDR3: CASSTQGGGNNQPQHF; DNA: TGTGCCAGTAGTACCCAGGGTGGTGGAAACAATCAGCCCCAGCATTTT
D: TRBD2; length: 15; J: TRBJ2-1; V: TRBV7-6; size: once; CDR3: CASSPRLAGDNEQFF; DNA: TGTGCCAGCAGCCCGAGACTAGCGGGGGACAATGAGCAGTTCTTC
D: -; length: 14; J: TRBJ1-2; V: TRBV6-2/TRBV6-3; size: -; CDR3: CASSFGSKRYGYTF; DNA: TGTGCCAGCAGTTTCGGGTCTAAGCGCTATGGCTACACCTTC
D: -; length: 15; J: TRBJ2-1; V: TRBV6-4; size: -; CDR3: CASSASGLSYNEQFF; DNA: TGTGCCAGCAGTGCTTCTGGGCTCTCCTACAATGAGCAGTTCTTC
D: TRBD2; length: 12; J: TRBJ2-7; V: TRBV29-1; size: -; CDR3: CSGISGAYEQYF; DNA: TGCAGCGGCATTAGCGGGGCTTACGAGCAGTACTTC
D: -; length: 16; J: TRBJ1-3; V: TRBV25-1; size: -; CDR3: CASRDTTGPSGNTIYF; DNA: TGTGCCAGCAGGGATACCACAGGGCCCTCTGGAAACACCATATATTTT